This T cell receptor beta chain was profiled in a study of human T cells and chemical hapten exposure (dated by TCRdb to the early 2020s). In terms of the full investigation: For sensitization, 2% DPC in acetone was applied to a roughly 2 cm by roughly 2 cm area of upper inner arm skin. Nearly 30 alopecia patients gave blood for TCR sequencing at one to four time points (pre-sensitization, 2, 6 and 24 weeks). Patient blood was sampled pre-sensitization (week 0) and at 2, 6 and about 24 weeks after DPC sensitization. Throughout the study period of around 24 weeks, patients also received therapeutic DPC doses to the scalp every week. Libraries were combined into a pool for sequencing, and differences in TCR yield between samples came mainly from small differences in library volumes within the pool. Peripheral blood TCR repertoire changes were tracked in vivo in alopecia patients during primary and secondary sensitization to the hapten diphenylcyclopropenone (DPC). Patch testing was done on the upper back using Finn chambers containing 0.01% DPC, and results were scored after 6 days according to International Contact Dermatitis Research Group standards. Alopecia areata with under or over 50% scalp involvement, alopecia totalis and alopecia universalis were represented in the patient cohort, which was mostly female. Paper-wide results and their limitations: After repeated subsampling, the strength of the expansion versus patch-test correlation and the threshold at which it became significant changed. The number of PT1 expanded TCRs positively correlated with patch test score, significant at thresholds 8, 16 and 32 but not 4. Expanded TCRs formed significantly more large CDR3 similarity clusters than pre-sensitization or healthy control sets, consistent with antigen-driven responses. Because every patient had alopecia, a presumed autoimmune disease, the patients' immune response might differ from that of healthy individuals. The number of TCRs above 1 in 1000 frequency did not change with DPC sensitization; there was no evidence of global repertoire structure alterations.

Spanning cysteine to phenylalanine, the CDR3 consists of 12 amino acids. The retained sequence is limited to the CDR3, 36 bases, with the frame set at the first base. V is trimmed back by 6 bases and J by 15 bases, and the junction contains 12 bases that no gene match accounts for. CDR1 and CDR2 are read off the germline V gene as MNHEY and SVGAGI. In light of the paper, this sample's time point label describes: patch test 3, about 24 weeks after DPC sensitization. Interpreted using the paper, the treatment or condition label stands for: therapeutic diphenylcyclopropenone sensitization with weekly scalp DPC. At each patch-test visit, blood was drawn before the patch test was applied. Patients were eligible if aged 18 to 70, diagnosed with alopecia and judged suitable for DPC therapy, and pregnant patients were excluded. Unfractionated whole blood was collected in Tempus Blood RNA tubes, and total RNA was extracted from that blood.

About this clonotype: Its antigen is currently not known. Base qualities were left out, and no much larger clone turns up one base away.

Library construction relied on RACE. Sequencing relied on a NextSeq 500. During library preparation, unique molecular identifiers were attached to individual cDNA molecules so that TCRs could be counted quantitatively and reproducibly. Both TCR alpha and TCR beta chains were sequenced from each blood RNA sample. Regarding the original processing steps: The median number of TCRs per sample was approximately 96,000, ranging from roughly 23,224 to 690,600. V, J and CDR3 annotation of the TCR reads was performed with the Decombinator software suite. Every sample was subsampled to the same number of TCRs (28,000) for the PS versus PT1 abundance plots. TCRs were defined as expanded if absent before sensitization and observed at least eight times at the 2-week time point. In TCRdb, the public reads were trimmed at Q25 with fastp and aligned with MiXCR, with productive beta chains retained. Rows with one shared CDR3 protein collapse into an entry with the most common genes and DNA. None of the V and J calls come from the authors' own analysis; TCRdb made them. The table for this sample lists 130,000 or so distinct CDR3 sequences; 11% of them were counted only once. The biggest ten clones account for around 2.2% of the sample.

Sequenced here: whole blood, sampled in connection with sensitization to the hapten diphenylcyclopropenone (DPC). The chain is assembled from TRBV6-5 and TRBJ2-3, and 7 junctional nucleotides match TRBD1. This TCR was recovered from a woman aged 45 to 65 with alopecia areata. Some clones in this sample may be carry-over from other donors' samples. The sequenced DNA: TGTGCCAGCAGACACGGTCGGGACAGTCCATATTTT. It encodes CASRHGRDSPYF.